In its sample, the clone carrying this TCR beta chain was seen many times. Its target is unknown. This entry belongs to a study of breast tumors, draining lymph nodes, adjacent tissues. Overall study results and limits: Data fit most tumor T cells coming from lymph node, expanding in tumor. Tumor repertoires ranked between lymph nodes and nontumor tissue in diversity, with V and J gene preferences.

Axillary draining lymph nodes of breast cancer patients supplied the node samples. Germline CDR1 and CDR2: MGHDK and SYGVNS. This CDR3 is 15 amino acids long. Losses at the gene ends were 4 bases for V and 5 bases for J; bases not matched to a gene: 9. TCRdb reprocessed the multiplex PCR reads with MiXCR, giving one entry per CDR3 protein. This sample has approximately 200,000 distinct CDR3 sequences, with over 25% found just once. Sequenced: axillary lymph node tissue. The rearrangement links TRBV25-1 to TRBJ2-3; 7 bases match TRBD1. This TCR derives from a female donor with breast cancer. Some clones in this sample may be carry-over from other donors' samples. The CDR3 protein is CASSGGTGARDTQYF. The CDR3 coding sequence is TGTGCCAGCAGTGGGGGTACAGGGGCTCGAGATACGCAGTATTTT. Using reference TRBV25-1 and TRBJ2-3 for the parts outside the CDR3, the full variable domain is EADIYQTPRYLVIGTGKKITLECSQTMGHDKMYWYQQDPGMELHLIHYSYGVNSTEKGDLSSESTVSRIRTEHFPLTLESARPSHTSQYLCASSGGTGARDTQYFGPGTRLTVL.